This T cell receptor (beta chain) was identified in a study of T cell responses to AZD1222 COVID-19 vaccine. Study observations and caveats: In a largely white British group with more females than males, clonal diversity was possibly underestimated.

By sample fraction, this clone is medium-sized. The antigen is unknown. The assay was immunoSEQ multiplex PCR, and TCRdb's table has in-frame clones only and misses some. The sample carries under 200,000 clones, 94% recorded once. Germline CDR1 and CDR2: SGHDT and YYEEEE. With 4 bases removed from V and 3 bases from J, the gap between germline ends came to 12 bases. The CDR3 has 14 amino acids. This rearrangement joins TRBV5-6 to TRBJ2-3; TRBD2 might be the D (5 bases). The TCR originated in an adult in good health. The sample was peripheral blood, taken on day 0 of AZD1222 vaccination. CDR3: CASSPGPGTDTQYF. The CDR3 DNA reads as TGTGCCAGCAGCCCCGGCCCGGGGACAGATACGCAGTATTTT.